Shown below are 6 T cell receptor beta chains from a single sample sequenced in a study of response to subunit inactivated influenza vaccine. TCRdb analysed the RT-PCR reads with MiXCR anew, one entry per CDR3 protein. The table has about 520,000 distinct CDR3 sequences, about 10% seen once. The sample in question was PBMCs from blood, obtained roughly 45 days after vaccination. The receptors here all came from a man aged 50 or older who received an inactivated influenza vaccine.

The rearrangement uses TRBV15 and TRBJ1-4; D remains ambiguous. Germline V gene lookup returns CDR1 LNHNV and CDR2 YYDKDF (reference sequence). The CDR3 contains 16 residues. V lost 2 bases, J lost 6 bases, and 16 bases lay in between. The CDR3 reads CATSRQPSTYDEKLFF. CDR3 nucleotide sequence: TGTGCCACCAGCAGACAACCATCGACGTACGATGAAAAACTGTTTTTT. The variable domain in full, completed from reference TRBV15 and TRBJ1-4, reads DAMVIQNPRYQVTQFGKPVTLSCSQTLNHNVMYWYQQKSSQAPKLLFHYYDKDFNNEADTPDNFQSRRPNTSFCFLDIRSPGLGDTAMYLCATSRQPSTYDEKLFFGSGTQLSVL.

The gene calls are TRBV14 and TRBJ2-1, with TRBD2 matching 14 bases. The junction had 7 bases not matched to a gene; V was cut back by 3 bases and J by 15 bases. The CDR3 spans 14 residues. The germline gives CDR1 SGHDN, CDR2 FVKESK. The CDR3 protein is CASSQTTSGGALFF. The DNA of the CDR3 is TGTGCCAGCAGCCAGACGACTAGCGGGGGGGCACTGTTCTTC.

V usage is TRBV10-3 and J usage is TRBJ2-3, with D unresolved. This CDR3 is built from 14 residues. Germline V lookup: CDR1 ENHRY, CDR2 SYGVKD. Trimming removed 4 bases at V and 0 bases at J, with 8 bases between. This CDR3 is CAISAPDSTDTQYF. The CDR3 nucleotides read TGTGCCATCAGTGCCCCGGACAGCACAGATACGCAGTATTTT.

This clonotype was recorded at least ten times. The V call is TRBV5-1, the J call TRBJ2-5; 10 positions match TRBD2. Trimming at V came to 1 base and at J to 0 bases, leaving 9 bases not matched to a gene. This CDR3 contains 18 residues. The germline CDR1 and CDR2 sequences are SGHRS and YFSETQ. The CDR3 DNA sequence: TGCGCCAGCAGCTTGAATCCCCGGACTAGCGGATACCAAGAGACCCAGTACTTC. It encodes CASSLNPRTSGYQETQYF.

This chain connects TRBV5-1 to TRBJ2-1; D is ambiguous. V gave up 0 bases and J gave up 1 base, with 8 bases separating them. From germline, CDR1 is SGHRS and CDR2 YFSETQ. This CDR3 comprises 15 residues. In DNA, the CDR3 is TGCGCCAGCAGCTTGGTCCCCCCATCCTACAATGAGCAGTTCTTC. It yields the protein CASSLVPPSYNEQFF.

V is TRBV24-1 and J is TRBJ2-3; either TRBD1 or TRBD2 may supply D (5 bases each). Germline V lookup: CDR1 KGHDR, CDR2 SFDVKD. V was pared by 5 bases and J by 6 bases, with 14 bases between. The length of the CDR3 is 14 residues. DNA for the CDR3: TGTGCCACCAGTGGTCGGGGCGTGGGGGATACGCAGTATTTT. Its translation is CATSGRGVGDTQYF.